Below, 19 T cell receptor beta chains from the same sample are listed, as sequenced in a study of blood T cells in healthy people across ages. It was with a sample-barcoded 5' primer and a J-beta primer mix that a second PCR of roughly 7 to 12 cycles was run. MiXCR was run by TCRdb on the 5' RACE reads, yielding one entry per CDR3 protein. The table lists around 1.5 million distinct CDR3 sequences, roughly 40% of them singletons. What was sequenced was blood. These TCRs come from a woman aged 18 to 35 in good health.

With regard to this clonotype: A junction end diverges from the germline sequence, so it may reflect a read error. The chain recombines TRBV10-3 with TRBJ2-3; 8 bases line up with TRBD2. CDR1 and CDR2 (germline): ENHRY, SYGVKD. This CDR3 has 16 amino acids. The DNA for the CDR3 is TGTGCCGTCAGTGAAAGAGGAGCGGGAGTGGGAGATACGCAGTATTTT. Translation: CAVSERGAGVGDTQYF.

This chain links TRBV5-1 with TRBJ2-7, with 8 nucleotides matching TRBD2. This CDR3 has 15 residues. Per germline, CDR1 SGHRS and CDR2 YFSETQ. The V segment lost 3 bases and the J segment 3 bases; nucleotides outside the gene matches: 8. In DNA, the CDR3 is TGCGCCAGCAGCTATTTAGCGGGAAGTGGCTACGAGCAGTACTTC. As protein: CASSYLAGSGYEQYF. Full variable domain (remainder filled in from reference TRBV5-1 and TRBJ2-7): KAGVTQTPRYLIKTRGQQVTLSCSPISGHRSVSWYQQTPGQGLQFLFEYFSETQRNKGNFPGRFSGRQFSNSRSEMNVSTLELGDSALYLCASSYLAGSGYEQYFGPGTRLTVT.

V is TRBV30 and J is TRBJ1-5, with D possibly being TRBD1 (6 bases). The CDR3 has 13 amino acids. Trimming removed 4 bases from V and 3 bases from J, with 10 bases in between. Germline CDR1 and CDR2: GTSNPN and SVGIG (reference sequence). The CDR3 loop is CAWTGAYNQPQHF. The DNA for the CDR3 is TGTGCCTGGACAGGGGCATACAATCAGCCCCAGCATTTT. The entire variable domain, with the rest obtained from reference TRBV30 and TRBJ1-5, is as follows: SQTIHQWPATLVQPVGSPLSLECTVEGTSNPNLYWYRQAAGRGLQLLFYSVGIGQISSEVPQNLSASRPQDRQFILSSKKLLLSDSGFYLCAWTGAYNQPQHFGDGTRLSIL.

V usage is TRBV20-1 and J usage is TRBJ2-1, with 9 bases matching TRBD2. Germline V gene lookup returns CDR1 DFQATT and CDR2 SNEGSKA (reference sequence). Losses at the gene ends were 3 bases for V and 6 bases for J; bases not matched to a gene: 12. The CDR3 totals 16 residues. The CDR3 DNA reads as TGCAGTGCTAGCCGCGAGGAAGCGGGAGGTGGCAATGAGCAGTTCTTC. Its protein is CSASREEAGGGNEQFF.

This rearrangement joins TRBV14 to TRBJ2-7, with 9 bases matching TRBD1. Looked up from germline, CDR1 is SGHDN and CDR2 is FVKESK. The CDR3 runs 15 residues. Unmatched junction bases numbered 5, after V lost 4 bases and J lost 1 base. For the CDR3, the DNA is TGTGCCAGCAGCCTGGGGACAGGGCATTCCTACGAGCAGTACTTC. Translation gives CASSLGTGHSYEQYF.

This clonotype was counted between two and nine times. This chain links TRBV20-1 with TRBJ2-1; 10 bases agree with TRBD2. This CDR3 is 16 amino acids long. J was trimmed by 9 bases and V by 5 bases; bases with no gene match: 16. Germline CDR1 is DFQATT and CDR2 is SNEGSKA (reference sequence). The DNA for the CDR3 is TGCAGTGCTGGGACACTAGCGGGATGGGATGGCAGTGAGCAGTTCTTC. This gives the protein CSAGTLAGWDGSEQFF.

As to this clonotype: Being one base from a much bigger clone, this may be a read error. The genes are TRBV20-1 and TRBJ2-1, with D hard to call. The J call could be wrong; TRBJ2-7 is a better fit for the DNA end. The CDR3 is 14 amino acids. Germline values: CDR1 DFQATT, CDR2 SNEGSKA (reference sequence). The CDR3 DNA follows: TGCAGTGCTAGTGGGATTGCGGTGCACAATGAGCAGTACTTC. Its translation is CSASGIAVHNEQYF.

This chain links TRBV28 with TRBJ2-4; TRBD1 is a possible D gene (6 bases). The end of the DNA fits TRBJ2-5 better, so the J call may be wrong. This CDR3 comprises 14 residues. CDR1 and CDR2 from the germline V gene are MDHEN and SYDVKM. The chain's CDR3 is CASSLFPGAATQYF. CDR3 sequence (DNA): TGTGCCAGCAGTTTATTCCCAGGGGCGGCGACCCAGTACTTC.

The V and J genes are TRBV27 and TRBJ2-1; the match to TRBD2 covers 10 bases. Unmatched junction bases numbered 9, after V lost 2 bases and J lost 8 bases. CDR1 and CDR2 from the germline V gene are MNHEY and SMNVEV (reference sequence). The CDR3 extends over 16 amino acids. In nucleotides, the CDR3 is TGTGCCAGCAGTTTACTCTGGACTAGCGGACTCGATGAGCAGTTCTTC. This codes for CASSLLWTSGLDEQFF.

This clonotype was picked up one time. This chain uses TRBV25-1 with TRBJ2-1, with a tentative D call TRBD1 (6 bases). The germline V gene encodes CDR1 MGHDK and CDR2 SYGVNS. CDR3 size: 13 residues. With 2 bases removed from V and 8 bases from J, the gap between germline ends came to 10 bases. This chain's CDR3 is CASSEGQLDEQFF. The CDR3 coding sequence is TGTGCCAGCAGTGAAGGACAGCTCGATGAGCAGTTCTTC. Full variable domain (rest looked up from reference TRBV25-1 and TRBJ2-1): EADIYQTPRYLVIGTGKKITLECSQTMGHDKMYWYQQDPGMELHLIHYSYGVNSTEKGDLSSESTVSRIRTEHFPLTLESARPSHTSQYLCASSEGQLDEQFFGPGTRLTVL.

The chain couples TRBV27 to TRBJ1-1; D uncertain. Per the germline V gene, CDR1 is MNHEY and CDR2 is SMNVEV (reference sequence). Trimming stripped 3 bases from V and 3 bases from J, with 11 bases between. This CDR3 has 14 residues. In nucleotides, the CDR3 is TGTGCCAGCAGTTTTCGTCACGGCGACACTGAAGCTTTCTTT. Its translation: CASSFRHGDTEAFF.

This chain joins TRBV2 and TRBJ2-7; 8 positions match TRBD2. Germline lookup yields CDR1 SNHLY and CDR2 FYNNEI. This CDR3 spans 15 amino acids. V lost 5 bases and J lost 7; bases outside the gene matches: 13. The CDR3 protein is CASSLRSGGSGEQYF. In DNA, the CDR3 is TGTGCCAGCAGTCTCCGCAGCGGGGGAAGCGGGGAGCAGTACTTC.

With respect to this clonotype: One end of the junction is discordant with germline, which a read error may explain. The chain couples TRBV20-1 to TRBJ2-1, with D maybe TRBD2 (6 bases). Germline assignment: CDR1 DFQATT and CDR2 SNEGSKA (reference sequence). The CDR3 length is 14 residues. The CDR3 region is CSATPRDPLNEQFF. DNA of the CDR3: TGCAGCGCTACTCCGCGGGACCCACTCAATGAGCAGTTCTTC.

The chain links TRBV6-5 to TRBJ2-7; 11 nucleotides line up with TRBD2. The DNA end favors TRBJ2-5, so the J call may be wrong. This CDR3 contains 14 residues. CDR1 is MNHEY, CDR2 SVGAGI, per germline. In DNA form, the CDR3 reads TGTGCCAGCACCGAACTAGCGGGAGTGGAGACCCAGTACTTC. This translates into CASTELAGVETQYF.

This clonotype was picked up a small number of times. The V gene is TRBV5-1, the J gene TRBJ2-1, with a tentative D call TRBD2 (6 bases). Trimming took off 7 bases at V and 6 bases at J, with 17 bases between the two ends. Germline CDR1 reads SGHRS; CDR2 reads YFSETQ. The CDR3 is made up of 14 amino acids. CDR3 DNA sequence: TGCGCCAGCTCCCTGTCGGGGGAGCTCAATGAGCAGTTCTTC. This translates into CASSLSGELNEQFF. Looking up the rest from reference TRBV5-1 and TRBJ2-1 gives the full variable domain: KAGVTQTPRYLIKTRGQQVTLSCSPISGHRSVSWYQQTPGQGLQFLFEYFSETQRNKGNFPGRFSGRQFSNSRSEMNVSTLELGDSALYLCASSLSGELNEQFFGPGTRLTVL.

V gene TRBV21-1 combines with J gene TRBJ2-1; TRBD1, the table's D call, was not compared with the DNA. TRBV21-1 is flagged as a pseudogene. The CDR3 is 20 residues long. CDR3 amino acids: CASSRAPGTGRLFSYNEQFF. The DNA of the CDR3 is TGTGCCAGCAGCAGAGCCCCCGGGACCGGCCGCCTCTTCTCCTACAATGAGCAGTTCTTC.

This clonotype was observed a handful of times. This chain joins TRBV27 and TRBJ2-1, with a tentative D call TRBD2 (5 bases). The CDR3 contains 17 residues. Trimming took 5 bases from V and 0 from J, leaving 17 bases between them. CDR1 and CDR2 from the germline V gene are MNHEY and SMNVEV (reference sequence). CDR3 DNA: TGTGCCAGCAGTCCTACTGAACTAGTCTACTCCTACAATGAGCAGTTCTTC. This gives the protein CASSPTELVYSYNEQFF.

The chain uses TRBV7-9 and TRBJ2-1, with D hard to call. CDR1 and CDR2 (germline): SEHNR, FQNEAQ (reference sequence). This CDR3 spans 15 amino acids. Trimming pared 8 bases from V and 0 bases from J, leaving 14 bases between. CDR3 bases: TGTGCCAGCGCCACCGACGGCGGCTCCTACAATGAGCAGTTCTTC. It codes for CASATDGGSYNEQFF.

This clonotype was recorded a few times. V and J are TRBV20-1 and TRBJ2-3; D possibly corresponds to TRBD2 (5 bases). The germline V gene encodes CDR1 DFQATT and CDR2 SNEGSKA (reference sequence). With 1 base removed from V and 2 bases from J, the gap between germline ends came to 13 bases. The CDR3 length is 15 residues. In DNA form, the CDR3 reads TGCAGTGCTAGAGGAAGGACGGACTTCACAGATACGCAGTATTTT. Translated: CSARGRTDFTDTQYF.